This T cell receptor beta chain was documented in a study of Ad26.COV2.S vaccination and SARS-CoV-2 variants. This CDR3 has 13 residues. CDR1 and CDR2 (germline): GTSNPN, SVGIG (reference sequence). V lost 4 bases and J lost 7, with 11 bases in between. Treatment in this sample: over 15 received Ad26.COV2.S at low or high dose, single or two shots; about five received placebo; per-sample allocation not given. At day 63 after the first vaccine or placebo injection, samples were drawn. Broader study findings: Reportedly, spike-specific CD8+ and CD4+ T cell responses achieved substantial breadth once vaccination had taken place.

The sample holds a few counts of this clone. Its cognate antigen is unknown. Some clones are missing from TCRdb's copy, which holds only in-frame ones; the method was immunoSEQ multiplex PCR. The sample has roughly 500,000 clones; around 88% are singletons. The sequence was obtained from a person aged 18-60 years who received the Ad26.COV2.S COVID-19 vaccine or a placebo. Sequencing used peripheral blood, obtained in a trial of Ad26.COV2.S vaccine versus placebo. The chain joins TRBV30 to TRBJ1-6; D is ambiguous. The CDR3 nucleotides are TGTGCCTGGAAACCTGGATGGAATTCACCCCTCCACTTT. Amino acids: CAWKPGWNSPLHF.